A selection of T cell receptor beta chains follows, all from one sample in a study of shared clonotypes between healthy human individuals. TCRdb's copy holds only in-frame clones and misses some; the assay was immunoSEQ multiplex PCR. Of over a million clones in the sample, about 75% were seen once. The specimen sequenced was memory CD4+ T cells sorted from blood. These receptors came from a man aged 18-30 years in good health. CDR3s leave out the opening cysteine and the closing phenylalanine or tryptophan.

J,V,CDR3
TRBJ1-3,TRBV4-1,ASSQDHGRLSSGNTIY
TRBJ1-6,TRBV5-6,ASSSFWGQGRNSPLH
TRBJ2-1,TRBV9,ASSPSGTSMSEQF
TRBJ2-5,TRBV7-9,ASSSPAGVSETQY
TRBJ1-3,TRBV28,ASSFQDRGTIY
TRBJ2-5,TRBV9,ASSVGKAGGQWRETQY
TRBJ1-1,TRBV5-1,ASSPRTTGNTEAF
TRBJ1-2,TRBV19,ASIPGQGRNYGYT
TRBJ2-3,TRBV11-2,ASSKWTGPDTQY
TRBJ2-3,TRBV9,ASSVGGGVSTDTQY
TRBJ2-1,TRBV7-9,ASSPGLAGHYNEQF
TRBJ1-1,TRBV2,ASRGGQGANTEAF
TRBJ1-5,TRBV7-2,ASSFSGGADQPQH
TRBJ2-5,TRBV5-1,ASSPIGQGGETQY
TRBJ2-3,TRBV5-1,ASSPGLATDTQY
TRBJ1-1,TRBV29-1,SVEFEFQAF
TRBJ2-2,TRBV9,ASSARTGVGTGELF
TRBJ2-7,TRBV30,AWSETLYEQY
TRBJ2-7,TRBV10-1,ASSPGLATYEQY
TRBJ2-7,TRBV10-3,AISEFRDTHEQY
TRBJ1-1,TRBV5-1,ASSLAEWNTEAF
TRBJ2-3,TRBV30,AWSVGGHTQY